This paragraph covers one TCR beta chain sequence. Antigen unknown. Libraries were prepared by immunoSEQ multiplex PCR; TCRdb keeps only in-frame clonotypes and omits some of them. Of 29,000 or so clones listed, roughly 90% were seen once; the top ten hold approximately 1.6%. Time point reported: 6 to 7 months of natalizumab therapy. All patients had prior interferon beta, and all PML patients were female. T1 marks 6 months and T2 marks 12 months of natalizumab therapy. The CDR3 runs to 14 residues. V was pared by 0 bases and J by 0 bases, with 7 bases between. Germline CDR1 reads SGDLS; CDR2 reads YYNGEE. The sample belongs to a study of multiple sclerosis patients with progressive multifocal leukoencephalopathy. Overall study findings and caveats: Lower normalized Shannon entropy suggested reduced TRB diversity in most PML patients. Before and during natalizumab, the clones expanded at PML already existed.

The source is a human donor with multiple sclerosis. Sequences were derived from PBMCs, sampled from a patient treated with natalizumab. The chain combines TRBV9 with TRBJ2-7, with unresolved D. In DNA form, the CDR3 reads TGTGCCAGCAGCGTAGGAATAGTCTCCTACGAGCAGTACTTC. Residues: CASSVGIVSYEQYF.